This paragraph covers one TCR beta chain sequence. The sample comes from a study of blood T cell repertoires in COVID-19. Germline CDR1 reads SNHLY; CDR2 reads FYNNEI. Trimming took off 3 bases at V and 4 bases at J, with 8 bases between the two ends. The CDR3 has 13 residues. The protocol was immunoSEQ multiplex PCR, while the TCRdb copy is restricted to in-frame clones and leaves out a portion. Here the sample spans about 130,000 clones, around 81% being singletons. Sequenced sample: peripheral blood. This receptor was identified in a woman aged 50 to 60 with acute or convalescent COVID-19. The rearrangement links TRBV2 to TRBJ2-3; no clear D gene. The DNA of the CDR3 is TGTGCCAGCAGTGATAGAACGGCAGATACGCAGTATTTT. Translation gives CASSDRTADTQYF.